Listed below are T cell receptor beta chains from one sample, sequenced in a study of identical twins. MiXCR, run by TCRdb on the 5' RACE reads, gives a single entry per CDR3 protein. The sample yields more than 1.5 million distinct CDR3 sequences, 32% seen once. Material: cord blood. The source is a newborn girl in good health. CDR3s include the opening cysteine and the closing phenylalanine or tryptophan. Fields, in order: clone size, D gene, J gene, V gene, CDR3 protein, CDR3 DNA. The D gene is left open where the match is weak. Some rows mark clone size as missing; the rest say once, few, many or name a class of expanded clone.

>-|-|TRBJ2-2|TRBV5-6
CASSFPGTGELFF
TGTGCCAGCAGCTTCCCAGGGACCGGGGAGCTGTTTTTT
>-|TRBD1|TRBJ2-7|TRBV2
CASSEGRTGYEQYF
TGTGCCAGCAGTGAGGGGCGGACAGGCTACGAGCAGTACTTC
>few|TRBD1|TRBJ1-1|TRBV9
CASSVDSQGATEAFF
TGTGCCAGCAGCGTAGACTCCCAGGGGGCTACTGAAGCTTTCTTT
>few|TRBD2|TRBJ2-1|TRBV27
CASSLFTSGGHNEQFF
TGTGCCAGCAGTTTATTTACTAGCGGGGGTCACAATGAGCAGTTCTTC
>few|TRBD1|TRBJ1-1|TRBV5-1
CASSWWTGGFEAFF
TGCGCCAGCAGCTGGTGGACAGGGGGCTTTGAAGCTTTCTTT
>-|-|TRBJ1-6|TRBV20-1
CSANPPGTPLHF
TGCAGTGCTAATCCGCCCGGGACACCCCTCCACTTT
>-|-|TRBJ1-1|TRBV5-1
CASSLAFAGGTRREAFF
TGCGCCAGCAGCTTGGCCTTTGCGGGGGGCACCCGACGTGAAGCTTTCTTT
>-|TRBD1|TRBJ1-6|TRBV5-6
CASSLQGGSYNSPLHF
TGTGCCAGCAGCTTGCAGGGGGGCTCCTATAATTCACCCCTCCACTTT
>many|-|TRBJ2-4|TRBV6-1
CASSEVGILAKNIQYF
TGTGCCAGCAGTGAGGTTGGGATCTTAGCCAAAAACATTCAGTACTTC
>many|-|TRBJ2-1|TRBV4-2
CASSRRGIDEQFF
TGTGCCAGCAGCCGCCGAGGTATAGATGAGCAGTTCTTC
>-|TRBD2|TRBJ2-1|TRBV12-5
CASGLGSGRNNEQFF
TGTGCTAGTGGTTTAGGTAGCGGGAGGAACAATGAGCAGTTCTTC
>-|-|TRBJ2-3|TRBV4-1
CASSQDPSGLLPDTQYF
TGCGCCAGCAGCCAAGATCCTAGTGGTCTTCTTCCAGATACGCAGTATTTT
>-|-|TRBJ2-5|TRBV12-3/TRBV12-4
CASSFGWGAIQETQYF
TGTGCCAGCAGTTTTGGATGGGGGGCCATCCAAGAGACCCAGTACTTC
>-|-|TRBJ2-1|TRBV10-2
CASGLSGDNEQFF
TGCGCCAGCGGGTTATCGGGAGACAATGAGCAGTTCTTC
>few|TRBD1|TRBJ1-1|TRBV2
CAGDRGNFPEAFF
TGTGCCGGGGACAGGGGGAACTTTCCCGAAGCTTTCTTT
>-|TRBD2|TRBJ2-3|TRBV5-1
CASSPAGPAGSTDTQYF
TGCGCCAGCAGCCCTGCGGGACCAGCGGGGTCCACAGATACGCAGTATTTT
>-|-|TRBJ1-1|TRBV27
CAGSSGAHLTEAFF
TGTGCCGGCAGTTCGGGGGCGCATCTCACTGAAGCTTTCTTT
>few|TRBD2|TRBJ2-1|TRBV5-1
CASSLAPGTRLSNEQFF
TGCGCCAGCAGCTTGGCCCCCGGGACTAGACTCTCTAATGAGCAGTTCTTC
>-|-|TRBJ2-3|TRBV2
CASSRQTGTQYF
TGTGCCAGCAGTCGGCAGACAGGTACGCAGTATTTT
>few|TRBD2|TRBJ2-7|TRBV2
CASSVGSVAGSYEQYF
TGTGCCAGCAGTGTCGGCAGTGTAGCGGGCTCCTACGAGCAGTACTTC
>many|-|TRBJ2-7|TRBV28
CASSFPAGAYEQYF
TGTGCCAGCAGTTTCCCCGCGGGTGCCTACGAGCAGTACTTC
>-|TRBD1|TRBJ2-7|TRBV9
CASSVGQGLVYEQYF
TGTGCCAGCAGCGTTGGACAGGGGCTCGTCTACGAGCAGTACTTC
>few|-|TRBJ2-1|TRBV10-3
CAIIEAGAYNEQFF
TGTGCCATCATCGAGGCGGGGGCGTACAATGAGCAGTTCTTC
>-|-|TRBJ2-5|TRBV24-1
CATSGIVPQTQYF
TGTGCCACCAGTGGTATAGTCCCGCAGACCCAGTACTTC
>once|-|TRBJ2-1|TRBV7-2
CASSLDSRGDKQFF
TGTGCCAGCAGCTTAGACTCCAGGGGCGATAAGCAGTTCTTC
>-|-|TRBJ2-1|TRBV12-3/TRBV12-4
CASSNPGDNEQFF
TGTGCCAGCAGTAATCCCGGGGACAATGAGCAGTTCTTC